This T cell receptor (beta chain) was sequenced in a study of OX40 agonist ivuxolimab in advanced cancers. The study in broad terms: Ivuxolimab was a fully human IgG2 agonistic monoclonal antibody targeting the costimulatory receptor OX40 (CD134). Peripheral TCRbeta sequencing was intended to test whether TCR sequence diversity was altered and clonal T-cell expansion was caused by ivuxolimab. Patients were allowed to have had prior anti-PD-1, anti-PD-L1 or anti-CTLA-4 therapy, and 40% of the dose-escalation patients had previously received checkpoint inhibitors. Three dose-escalation patients achieved partial responses, one with hepatocellular carcinoma and two with cutaneous melanoma. Intravenous ivuxolimab was administered to patients every 2 weeks at six dose levels: 0.01, 0.1, 0.3, 1.5, 3 and 10 mg/kg. In the dose-escalation cohort, 75% to 85% of patients were male, and the mean age was around 60 years with a range of roughly 23 to 90. Of the 50 or so patients in dose escalation, some 20 had hepatocellular carcinoma, roughly 15 had melanoma, 9 had renal cell carcinoma and 9 had head and neck cancer. The monotherapy dose-escalation portion (N of about 50 patients) of the phase I ivuxolimab trial is reported in the paper.

Genomic DNA was isolated from the sorted cells so that the TCRbeta CDR3 region could be sequenced. The immunoSEQ Assay was used to sequence the TCRbeta CDR3 regions. TCRdb re-hosts the immuneACCESS table, in-frame sequences only. Its copies lack some clones; in the studies checked, an unresolved V gene accounts for under half of them, and the cause for the rest is not known. The sample table holds some 90,000 clones, of which 90% to 95% were seen once. 0.9% to 1.2% of the sample rests with the top ten. Patients with autoimmune disease history or receiving systemic immunosuppression were excluded from the trial. Peripheral blood for TCR sequencing was collected from all dose cohorts at baseline, on cycle 4 day 1, and on cycle 7 day 1. Samples came from an open-label, multicenter, first-in-human phase I dose-escalation trial of ivuxolimab. Adults with locally advanced or metastatic head and neck squamous cell, hepatocellular, melanoma or renal cell carcinoma were enrolled in the trial. CD4+ and CD8+ T cells were sorted separately from peripheral blood before TCR sequencing.

This clone was detected only a few times. This receptor's antigen is unknown. No quality values exist for individual bases; no much larger clone is one base distant. The CDR3 has 13 amino acids, counting the end cysteine and phenylalanine. CDR3 DNA only is kept here, 39 bases in frame from base 1. From a lookup of the germline V gene, CDR1 and CDR2 are SQVTM and ANQGSEA. Trimming costs V 5 bases and J 3 bases, and their ends lie 13 bases apart. What the study reported, not specific to this receptor: On average, CD8+ T cells showed more expanded clones than CD4+ T cells after ivuxolimab. Low levels of normalized T-cell clonal expansion were also shown by some nonresponding patients. In partial responders in the 0.1-3.0 mg/kg groups, normalized peripheral clonal expansion was found to be among the lowest, especially among CD8+ T cells. At doses from 0.1 to 3.0 mg/kg, clonal expansion was seen in both CD4+ and CD8+ blood T cells between baseline and week 6. Which antigens the clonally expanded peripheral T cells were specific for was not determined.

The sample here was CD4+ or CD8+ T cells sorted from blood, taken in a trial of the OX40 agonist ivuxolimab. This sequence originates from an adult with an advanced solid tumor such as melanoma, head and neck, liver or kidney cancer. The V and J genes are TRBV29-1 and TRBJ1-1, with the D segment identity uncertain. The DNA reads as follows: TGCAGCGTTTCGTTCCGGACGGACACTGAAGCTTTCTTT. Translation gives CSVSFRTDTEAFF.